Shown below are 3 T cell receptor beta chains from a single sample sequenced in a study of radiation and T cells in renal cell carcinoma. Time point here: blood 2 weeks post-SBRT. Treatment here: 15 Gy SBRT to primary tumor, nephrectomy 4 weeks later. Here immunoSEQ multiplex PCR was the method, and the copy in TCRdb shows in-frame clones only, minus some. The data hold 45,000 to 55,000 clones, with more than 80% observed a single time. The sequenced sample was blood, obtained from a patient whose treatment included radiotherapy and nephrectomy. The origin of the receptors is a woman in her seventies with renal cell carcinoma.

The chain uses TRBV4-1 and TRBJ1-6, with 9 bases matching TRBD1. Germline CDR1 is MGHRA and CDR2 is YSYEKL. The junction had 14 bases not matched to a gene; V was cut back by 3 bases and J by 2 bases. CDR3 length: 20 amino acids. CDR3: CASSHMQLDRGRTYNSPLHF. CDR3 DNA: TGCGCCAGCAGCCATATGCAACTGGACAGGGGCAGGACCTATAATTCACCCCTCCACTTT.

This clone appeared a single time. The J gene is TRBJ1-5, the V gene TRBV5-5; possible D gene TRBD1, 5 bases. V was pared by 4 bases and J by 0 bases, with 11 bases between. The V gene's germline CDR1 is SGHKS and CDR2 YYEKEE (reference sequence). CDR3 length equals 15 residues. The CDR3 nucleotides read TGTGCCAGCAGCCCTTGGGGGGTTAGCAATCAGCCCCAGCATTTT. This sequence encodes CASSPWGVSNQPQHF. Together with reference TRBV5-5 and TRBJ1-5, the CDR3 gives the full variable domain: DAGVTQSPTHLIKTRGQQVTLRCSPISGHKSVSWYQQVLGQGPQFIFQYYEKEERGRGNFPDRFSARQFPNYSSELNVNALLLGDSALYLCASSPWGVSNQPQHFGDGTRLSIL.

The chain couples TRBV7-8 to TRBJ2-7, with 10 nucleotides matching TRBD1. The CDR3 extends over 14 amino acids. The germline gives CDR1 SGHVS, CDR2 FQNEAQ. Losses at the gene ends were 3 bases for V and 4 bases for J; bases not matched to a gene: 3. CDR3 loop: CASSLDRGKYEQYF. The DNA for the CDR3 is TGTGCCAGCAGCTTGGACAGGGGGAAGTACGAGCAGTACTTC. The variable domain in full, completed from reference TRBV7-8 and TRBJ2-7, reads GAGVSQSPRYKVAKRGQDVALRCDPISGHVSLFWYQQALGQGPEFLTYFQNEAQLDKSGLPSDRFFAERPEGSVSTLKIQRTQQEDSAVYLCASSLDRGKYEQYFGPGTRLTVT.